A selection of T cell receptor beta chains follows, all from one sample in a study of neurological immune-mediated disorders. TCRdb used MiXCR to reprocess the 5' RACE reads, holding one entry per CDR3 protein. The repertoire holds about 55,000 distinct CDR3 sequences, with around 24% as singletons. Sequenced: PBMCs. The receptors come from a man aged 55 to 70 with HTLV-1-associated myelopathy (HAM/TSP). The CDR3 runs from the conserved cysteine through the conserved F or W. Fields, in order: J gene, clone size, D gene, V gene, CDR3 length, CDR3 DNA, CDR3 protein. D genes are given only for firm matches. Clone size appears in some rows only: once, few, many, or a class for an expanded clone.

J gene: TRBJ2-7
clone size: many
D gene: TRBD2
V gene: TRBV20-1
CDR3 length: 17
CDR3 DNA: TGCAGTGCTAGTCGGGCCCTAGCGGGACCTGGAGGGCCGGAGCAGTACTTC
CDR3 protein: CSASRALAGPGGPEQYF

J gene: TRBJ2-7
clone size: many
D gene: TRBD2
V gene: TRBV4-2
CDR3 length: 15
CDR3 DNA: TGTGCCAGCAGCCAAGGCCTAGCGGGAATCCACGAGCAGTACTTC
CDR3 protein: CASSQGLAGIHEQYF

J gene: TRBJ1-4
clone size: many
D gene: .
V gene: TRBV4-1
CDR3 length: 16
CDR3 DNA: TGCGCCAGCAGCCTCGTTCTGACAGGCCCCCGGAGTCCGGTGTTTTTT
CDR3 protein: CASSLVLTGPRSPVFF

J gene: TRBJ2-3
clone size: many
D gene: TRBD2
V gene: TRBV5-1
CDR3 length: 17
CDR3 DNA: TGCGCCAGCAGCCGGGACCCTAGCGGCCAAAGCACAGATACGCAGTATTTT
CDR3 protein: CASSRDPSGQSTDTQYF

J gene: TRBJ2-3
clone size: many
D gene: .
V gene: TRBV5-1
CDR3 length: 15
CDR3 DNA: TGCGCCAGCAGCTCAAACCGACAGGGCACAGATACGCAGTATTTT
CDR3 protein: CASSSNRQGTDTQYF

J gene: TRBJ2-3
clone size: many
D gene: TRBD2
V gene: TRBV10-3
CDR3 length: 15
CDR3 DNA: TGTGCCGGCGGGGGAGGGAGGGCCAGCACAGATACGCAGTATTTT
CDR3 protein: CAGGGGRASTDTQYF

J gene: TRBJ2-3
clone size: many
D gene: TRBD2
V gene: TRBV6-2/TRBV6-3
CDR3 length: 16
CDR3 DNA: TGTGCCAGCAGTTCAGGGACTAGCGGGAGCACAGATACGCAGTATTTT
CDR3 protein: CASSSGTSGSTDTQYF

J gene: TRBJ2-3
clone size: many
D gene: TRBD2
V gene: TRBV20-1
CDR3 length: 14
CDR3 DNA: TGCAGTGCTCGTCGGGTGGGCGGGGGAGATACGCAGTATTTT
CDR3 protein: CSARRVGGGDTQYF

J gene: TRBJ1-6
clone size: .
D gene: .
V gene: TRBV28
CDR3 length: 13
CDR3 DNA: TGTGCCAGCAGTTGGGGGGATAATCAACCCCTCCACTTT
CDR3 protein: CASSWGDNQPLHF

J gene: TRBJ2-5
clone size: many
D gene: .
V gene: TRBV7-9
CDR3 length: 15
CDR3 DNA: TGTGCCAGCAGCTTCCTAGGGGTAGGAGGAGAGACCCAGTACTTC
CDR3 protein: CASSFLGVGGETQYF

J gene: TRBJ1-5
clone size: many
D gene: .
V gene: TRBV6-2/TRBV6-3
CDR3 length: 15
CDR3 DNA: TGTGCCAGCAGTTACACTCGGGCGCCGAATCAGCCCCAGCATTTT
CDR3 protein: CASSYTRAPNQPQHF

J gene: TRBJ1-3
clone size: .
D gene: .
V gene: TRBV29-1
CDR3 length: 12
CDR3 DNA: TGCAGCGTTGCTCTCGCCGGAAACACCATATATTTT
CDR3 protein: CSVALAGNTIYF

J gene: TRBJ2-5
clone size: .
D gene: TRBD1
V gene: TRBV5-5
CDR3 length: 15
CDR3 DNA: TGTGCCAGCAGCCCTACCGGGACAGTCCAAGAGACCCAGTACTTC
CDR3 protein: CASSPTGTVQETQYF

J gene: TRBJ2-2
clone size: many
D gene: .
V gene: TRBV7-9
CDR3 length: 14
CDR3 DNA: TGTGCCAGCAGCCCCCGGGCGAACACCGGGGAGCTGTTTTTT
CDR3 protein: CASSPRANTGELFF

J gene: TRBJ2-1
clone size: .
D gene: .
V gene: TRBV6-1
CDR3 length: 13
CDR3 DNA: TGTGCCAGCACTCGGCCGGGAGTCGATGAGCAGTTCTTC
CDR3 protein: CASTRPGVDEQFF

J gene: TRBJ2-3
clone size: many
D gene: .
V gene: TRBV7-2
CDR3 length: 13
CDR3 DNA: TGTGCCAGCAGTTTCTCTCTCGGAGATACGCAGTATTTT
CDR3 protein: CASSFSLGDTQYF

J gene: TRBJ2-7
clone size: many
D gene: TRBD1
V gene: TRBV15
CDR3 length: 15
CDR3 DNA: TGTGCCACCAGCAGAGTACAGGGGCCGACTTACGAGCAGTACTTC
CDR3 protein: CATSRVQGPTYEQYF

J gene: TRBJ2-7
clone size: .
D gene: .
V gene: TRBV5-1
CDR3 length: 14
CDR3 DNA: TGCGCCAGCAGCCCCGGACACGGAGCCTACGAGCAGTACTTC
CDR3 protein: CASSPGHGAYEQYF

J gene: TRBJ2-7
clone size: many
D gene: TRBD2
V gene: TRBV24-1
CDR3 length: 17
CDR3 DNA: TGTGCCACCAGTGATCGGGCGGGAGGCCAGGGGCGAAACGAGCAGTACTTC
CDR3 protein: CATSDRAGGQGRNEQYF

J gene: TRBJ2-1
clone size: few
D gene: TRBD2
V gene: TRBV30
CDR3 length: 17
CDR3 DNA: TGTGCCTGGGCCCCTCCCCCCCCAGCGGGAGCTTACAATGAGCAGTTCTTC
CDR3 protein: CAWAPPPPAGAYNEQFF

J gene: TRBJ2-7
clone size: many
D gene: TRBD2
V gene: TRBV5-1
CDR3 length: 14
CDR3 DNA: TGCGCCAGCAGCTTGACTAGCGGATCCTACGAGCAGTACTTC
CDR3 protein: CASSLTSGSYEQYF

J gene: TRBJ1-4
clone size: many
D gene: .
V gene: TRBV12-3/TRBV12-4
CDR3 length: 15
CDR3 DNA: TGTGCCAGCAGTTCCCGGACAGTGTCTAATGAAAAACTGTTTTTT
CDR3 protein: CASSSRTVSNEKLFF

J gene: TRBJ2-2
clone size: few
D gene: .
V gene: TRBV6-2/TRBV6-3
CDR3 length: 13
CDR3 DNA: TGTGCCAGCAGTTACGCCTACACCGGGGAGCTGTTTTTT
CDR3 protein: CASSYAYTGELFF